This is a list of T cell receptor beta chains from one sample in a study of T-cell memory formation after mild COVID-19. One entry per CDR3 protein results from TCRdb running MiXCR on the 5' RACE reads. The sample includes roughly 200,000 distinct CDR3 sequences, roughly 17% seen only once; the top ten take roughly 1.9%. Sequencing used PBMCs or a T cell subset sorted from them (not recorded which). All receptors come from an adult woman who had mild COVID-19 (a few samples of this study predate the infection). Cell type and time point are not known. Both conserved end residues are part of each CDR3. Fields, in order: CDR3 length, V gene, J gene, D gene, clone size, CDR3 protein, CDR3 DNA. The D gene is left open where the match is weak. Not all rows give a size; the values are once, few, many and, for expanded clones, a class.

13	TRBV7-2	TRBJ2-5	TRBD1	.	CASSMGQKETQYF	TGTGCCAGCAGCATGGGACAGAAAGAGACCCAGTACTTC
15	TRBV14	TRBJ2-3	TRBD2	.	CASSHSSGRGDTQYF	TGTGCCAGCAGCCACAGTAGCGGGAGAGGCGATACGCAGTATTTT
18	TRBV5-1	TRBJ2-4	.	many	CASSYTSGGALAKNIQYF	TGCGCCAGCAGCTATACCTCTGGCGGGGCACTAGCCAAAAACATTCAGTACTTC
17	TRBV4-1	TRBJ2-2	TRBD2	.	CASTRGSGGTNTGELFF	TGCGCCAGCACCCGAGGTAGCGGGGGAACGAACACCGGGGAGCTGTTTTTT
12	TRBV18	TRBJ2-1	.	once	CASSRQANEQFF	TGTGCCAGCTCGCGACAGGCCAATGAGCAGTTCTTC
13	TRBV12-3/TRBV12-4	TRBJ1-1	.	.	CASGRGMNTEAFF	TGTGCCAGCGGCAGGGGTATGAACACTGAAGCTTTCTTT
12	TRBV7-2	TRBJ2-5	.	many	CASSPPTRPQYF	TGTGCCAGCAGCCCGCCGACCCGGCCCCAGTACTTC
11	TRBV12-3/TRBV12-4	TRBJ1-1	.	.	CASSLSRKAFF	TGTGCCAGCAGTTTATCCCGAAAAGCTTTCTTT
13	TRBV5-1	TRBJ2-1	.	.	CASSENWYNEQFF	TGCGCCAGCAGCGAGAACTGGTACAATGAGCAGTTCTTC
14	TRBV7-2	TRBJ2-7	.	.	CASSLGLDTYEQYF	TGTGCCAGCAGCTTAGGGCTAGATACCTACGAGCAGTACTTC
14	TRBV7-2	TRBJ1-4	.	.	CASSSAGLRGTLFF	TGTGCCAGCAGCTCCGCGGGACTTCGTGGGACACTGTTTTTT
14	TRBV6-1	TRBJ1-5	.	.	CASKRGEGNQPQHF	TGTGCCAGCAAGCGGGGAGAGGGGAATCAGCCCCAGCATTTT
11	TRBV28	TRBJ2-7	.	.	CASSLSFEQYF	TGTGCCAGCAGTTTATCTTTCGAGCAGTACTTC
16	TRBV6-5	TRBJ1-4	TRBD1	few	CASSYDMGQVDEKLFF	TGTGCCAGCAGTTATGATATGGGACAGGTAGATGAAAAACTGTTTTTT
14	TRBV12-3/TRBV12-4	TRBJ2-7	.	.	CASSYRGGFYEQYF	TGTGCCAGCAGTTACAGGGGGGGATTTTACGAGCAGTACTTC
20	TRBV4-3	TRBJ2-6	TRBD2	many	CASSQVRYGGRVAGANVLTF	TGCGCCAGCAGCCAAGTTCGATACGGCGGGAGGGTGGCTGGGGCCAACGTCCTGACTTTC
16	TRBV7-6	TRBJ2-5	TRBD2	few	CASSPTIASGRETQYF	TGTGCCAGCAGCCCTACTATTGCTAGCGGGAGAGAGACCCAGTACTTC
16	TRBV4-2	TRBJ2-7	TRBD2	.	CASSQDFGGGAGEQYF	TGTGCCAGCAGCCAAGATTTTGGCGGGGGGGCCGGCGAGCAGTACTTC
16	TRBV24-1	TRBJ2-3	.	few	CATSDPLSPSTDTQYF	TGTGCCACCAGTGATCCTCTATCTCCTAGCACAGATACGCAGTATTTT
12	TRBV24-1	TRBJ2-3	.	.	CATSDYTDTQYF	TGTGCCACCAGTGATTATACAGATACGCAGTATTTT
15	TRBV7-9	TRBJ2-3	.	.	CASSTSGARGDTQYF	TGTGCCAGCAGCACTTCGGGGGCCAGGGGAGATACGCAGTATTTT
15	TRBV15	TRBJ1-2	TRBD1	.	CATSTDRGQEYGYTF	TGTGCCACCAGCACGGACAGGGGGCAAGAGTATGGCTACACCTTC
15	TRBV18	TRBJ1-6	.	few	CASSPKAGGSSPLHF	TGTGCCAGCTCACCGAAGGCAGGAGGGAGTTCACCCCTCCACTTT
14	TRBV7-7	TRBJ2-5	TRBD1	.	CASSLTGEGETQYF	TGTGCCAGCAGCTTAACAGGGGAAGGGGAGACCCAGTACTTC
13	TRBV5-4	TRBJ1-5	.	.	CASSMDTYQPQHF	TGTGCCAGCAGTATGGACACATATCAGCCCCAGCATTTT
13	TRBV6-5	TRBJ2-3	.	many	CASKRGPIGTQYF	TGTGCCAGCAAAAGGGGCCCGATCGGTACGCAGTATTTT
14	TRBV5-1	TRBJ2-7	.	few	CASSLGAPTYEQYF	TGCGCCAGCAGCTTGGGGGCGCCTACCTACGAGCAGTACTTC
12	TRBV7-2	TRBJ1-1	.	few	CASSARGVEAFF	TGTGCCAGCAGCGCTCGAGGTGTTGAAGCTTTCTTT
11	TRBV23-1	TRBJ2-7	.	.	CAKPGRHEQYF	TGCGCCAAACCAGGGCGACACGAGCAGTACTTC
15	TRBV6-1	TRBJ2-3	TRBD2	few	CATCKTSGSTDTQYF	TGTGCCACCTGTAAGACTAGCGGGAGTACAGATACGCAGTATTTT
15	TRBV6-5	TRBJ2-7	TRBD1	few	CASSYAGTGGSEQYF	TGTGCCAGCAGTTACGCCGGGACAGGGGGCAGCGAGCAGTACTTC
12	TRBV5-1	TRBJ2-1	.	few	CASSLAGFEQFF	TGCGCCAGCAGCTTGGCCGGATTTGAGCAGTTCTTC
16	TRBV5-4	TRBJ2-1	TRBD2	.	CASSLGGGLSYNEQFF	TGTGCCAGCAGCTTGGGCGGGGGGCTCTCCTACAATGAGCAGTTCTTC
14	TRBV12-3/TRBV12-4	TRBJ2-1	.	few	CASTLPGVYNEQFF	TGTGCCAGCACCTTACCGGGGGTGTACAATGAGCAGTTCTTC
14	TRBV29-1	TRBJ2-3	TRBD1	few	CSVADRGISDTQYF	TGCAGCGTGGCAGACAGGGGGATCTCAGATACGCAGTATTTT
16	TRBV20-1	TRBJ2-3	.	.	CSARRTRGRSRNTQYF	TGCAGTGCTAGAAGAACGAGGGGGAGGTCTCGGAATACGCAGTATTTT
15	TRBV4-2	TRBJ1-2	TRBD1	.	CASSQDRGVGYGYTF	TGTGCCAGCAGCCAGGACAGGGGTGTAGGCTATGGCTACACCTTC
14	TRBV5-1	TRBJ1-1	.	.	CASSLDQGRTEAFF	TGCGCCAGCAGCTTAGACCAGGGACGCACTGAAGCTTTCTTT
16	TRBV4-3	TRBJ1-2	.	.	CASSQDLGARRGGYTF	TGCGCCAGCAGCCAAGATCTAGGGGCGCGGCGGGGAGGCTACACCTTC
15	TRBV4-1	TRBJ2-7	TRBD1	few	CASSSYRGRVYEQYF	TGCGCCAGCAGCAGTTACAGGGGGCGCGTCTACGAGCAGTACTTC
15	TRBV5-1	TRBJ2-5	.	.	CASSLGPGTEETQYF	TGCGCCAGCAGCTTGGGTCCAGGAACCGAGGAGACCCAGTACTTC
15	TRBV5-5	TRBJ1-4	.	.	CASSLGPGENEKLFF	TGTGCCAGCAGCTTGGGGCCAGGGGAGAATGAAAAACTGTTTTTT